This paragraph reports one TCR beta chain. The source of the sample is a study of T cells in Graves' hyperthyroidism and ophthalmopathy. Amplified TCR beta CDR3 regions came from RNA transcripts. The HTBI primer set was used in a first-round RT-PCR of the TCR CDR3. A single record per CDR3 protein comes from TCRdb applying MiXCR to the multiplex PCR reads. Of about 840,000 distinct CDR3 sequences listed, roughly 37% are singletons. This CDR3 region has 16 residues. Germline V gives CDR1 SEHNR, CDR2 FQNEAQ (reference sequence). The V end was cut by 5 bases, the J end by 3 bases, with 17 bases between. The chain employs TRBV7-9 and TRBJ1-3; D gene uncertain. This receptor was obtained from a man younger than 30 with Graves' hyperthyroidism. Source material: blood. The CDR3 sequence: CASSTTPAGYGNTIYF. CDR3 bases: TGTGCCAGCAGCACTACTCCAGCGGGATATGGAAACACCATATATTTT.